A single T cell receptor (beta chain) is shown here with its context. Libraries were prepared by immunoSEQ multiplex PCR; TCRdb keeps only in-frame clonotypes and omits some of them. Of roughly 64,000 clones in the sample, around 90% were seen once. CDR1 is SGHAT and CDR2 is FQNNGV in the germline V gene. The junction had 9 bases not matched to a gene; V was cut back by 1 base and J by 9 bases. The CDR3 sequence is 17 residues long. The source of the sample is a study of T cell changes during pregnancy in multiple sclerosis. The rearrangement uses TRBV11-2 and TRBJ2-1, with 13 bases matching TRBD2. This sequence was found in a female donor in good health, enrolled as a control in a pregnancy study. The sequences come from peripheral blood, collected in the third trimester of pregnancy. CDR3 coding DNA: TGTGCCAGCAGCTTAGGCCTACTAGCGGGAGGGCGAGGTGAGCAGTTCTTC. Its protein product is CASSLGLLAGGRGEQFF.